This T cell receptor beta chain was retrieved from a study of blood T cells in healthy people across ages (dated by TCRdb to between 2015 and 2017). At the level of the whole study: In model experiments, roughly one uniquely barcoded TCR beta cDNA molecule per two T cells was captured by template switching. Using deep sequencing normalized with unique cDNA molecular identifiers, the study measured how TCR beta repertoire diversity changes with age. The donors were divided into four age groups: young (average approximately 17 years), middle-aged (approximately 39), aged (about 60) and long-lived (about 90). Donors of different ages were randomly distributed across sequencing lanes to avoid experimental bias. The study analyzed two additional independent replicas of 1 million unique cDNA reads from the same blood draw for two donors, one aged 18 to 29 and one aged 80 or older. Study-wide conclusions, independent of this receptor: Since profiling was done on bulk unsorted PBMCs, naive and antigen-experienced compartments could not be conclusively compared. The percentage of naive T cells measured by flow cytometry correlated strongly with observed TCR beta diversity. Observed TCR beta diversity per million T cells fell roughly linearly with age, and a significant reduction was already apparent by age roughly 40. The CMV infection status of donors was not known, potentially confounding age-related changes in expanded clonotypes. The long-lived group showed more naive CD4+ T cells, fewer expanded clones and increased TCR diversity than the aged group, suggesting age selection. Total diversity estimates from one million sequenced T cells were considered lower bounds and underestimates.

Donors were 40 or so systemically healthy Caucasian individuals from Russia aged roughly 6 to 90 years. Each donor gave about 9.8 milliliters of peripheral blood, drawn into EDTA-treated Vacutainer tubes. Ficoll-Paque density-gradient centrifugation was used to isolate PBMCs, with at least 6.5 million per sample. Trizol reagent was used to extract total RNA from the PBMCs, yielding at least 5.5 micrograms per sample. The percentages of naive CD45RAhigh/CD27high T cells were determined by flow cytometry on a PBMC aliquot from every donor. Library generation was performed with 5' RACE. Sequencing used an Illumina HiSeq 2500. A second PCR of about 7 to 12 cycles was performed with a sample-barcoded 5' primer and a J-beta primer mix. Each TCR beta cDNA molecule received a unique molecular identifier from a template-switch 5' adaptor carrying 12 random nucleotides. Each sample yielded at least 2.5 million CDR3-containing paired-end reads. All of the RNA was converted into first-strand cDNA using the Mint cDNA synthesis kit, with a TRBC-specific oligonucleotide serving as the primer. Following uracil-DNA glycosylase treatment, a first 18-cycle PCR with universal primers M1SS and BC2_uni_R was performed on all cDNA. Per the original workflow: Normalization of each sample was performed by random selection of 1 million high-quality reads, each carrying a distinct molecular identifier. Instead of being binned into consensus sequences, reads that shared molecular identifiers were thrown out. CDR3 identification, clonotype clustering and error correction used MiTCR with a Q25 quality threshold and the strictest error-elimination algorithm. A nonparametric unseen species model with Euler transformation was used to estimate lower-bound total TCR beta diversity. Starting from the raw public reads, TCRdb applied fastp trimming at Q25, assembled clones with MiXCR and retained in-frame beta chains. Merged by CDR3 protein, the rows form single entries marked with the most common genes and DNA. The V and J calls reflect TCRdb's pipeline rather than the authors' work. The table for this sample lists around 850,000 distinct CDR3 sequences; approximately 35% of them were counted only once. The ten biggest clones cover 10% to 15% of the sample.

A note on this clonotype: No antigen is known for it. Base qualities are not provided; no much larger clone lies one nucleotide away.

Sequencing was done on a sample of blood. The sequence came from a man aged 18-30 years in good health.

The encoded CDR3 is CAISDSGGPNEQYF. The nucleotide sequence reads as follows: TGTGCCATCAGTGATTCGGGGGGACCAAACGAGCAGTACTTC. Rearrangement joined TRBV10-3 to TRBJ2-7; TRBD2 matches 7 bases in the middle. The CDR3 runs 14 residues from the cysteine to the phenylalanine. The retained sequence is limited to the CDR3, 42 bases, with the frame set at the first base. The germline V end is reduced by 3 bases and the J end by 5 bases; junction bases left unmatched: 7. CDR1 and CDR2, looked up from the germline V gene, are ENHRY and SYGVKD.